These 9 T cell receptor beta chains originate from one sample sequenced in a study of T-cell reconstitution after alpha-beta-depleted transplantation in children. Preparation of the TCRbeta library involved a method that used unique molecular identifiers. TCRdb analysed the PCR reads with MiXCR anew, one entry per CDR3 protein. The sample contains hundreds of thousands of distinct CDR3 sequences, over 10% of which appear only once. Sequencing used PBMCs, obtained before TCRalphabeta/CD19-depleted stem cell transplant. These receptors originate from a girl aged 2-9 years with congenital amegakaryocytic thrombocytopenia, due to receive a stem cell transplant.

On this clonotype itself: A much larger clone is a single base away; this may be a read error. J is TRBJ2-7 and V is TRBV28; D may be TRBD1 (5 bases). V was trimmed by 5 bases and J by 1 base, leaving 15 bases between them. Germline CDR1 MDHEN, CDR2 SYDVKM. The CDR3 is made up of 15 amino acids. The CDR3 DNA reads TGTGCCAGCAGTCACCGACAGTCACATTCCTACGAGCAGTACTTC. Amino acid sequence: CASSHRQSHSYEQYF.

The chain has TRBV19 and TRBJ1-1, with 11 nucleotides matching TRBD1. Trimming removed 5 bases from V and 1 base from J; junction bases left unmatched: 6. This CDR3 is 16 amino acids long. Germline CDR1 and CDR2: LNHDA and SQIVND (reference sequence). The CDR3, as DNA: TGTGCCAGTAGTGGAGGGACAGGGGGTCCGAACACTGAAGCTTTCTTT. It specifies CASSGGTGGPNTEAFF.

The rearrangement joins TRBV20-1 to TRBJ2-3; no firm D call. V lost 1 base, J lost 0 bases, and 8 bases lay in between. The CDR3 is made up of 14 amino acids. CDR1 is DFQATT, CDR2 SNEGSKA, per germline (reference sequence). The CDR3 nucleotides read TGCAGTGCTAGAGTCACGGAAAGCACAGATACGCAGTATTTT. It yields the protein CSARVTESTDTQYF.

Ten or more counts support this clonotype. This rearrangement joins TRBV20-1 to TRBJ2-5; D not certain. The CDR3 runs to 13 residues. The germline gives CDR1 DFQATT, CDR2 SNEGSKA (reference sequence). V lost 3 bases to trimming and J lost 9 bases, with 17 bases between them. CDR3 nucleotides: TGCAGTGCTAGGCTGAAGTCTCCCCTGGCCCAGTACTTC. It yields the protein CSARLKSPLAQYF.

Ten or more counts support this clonotype. The V and J genes are TRBV7-2 and TRBJ2-3, with 8 bases matching TRBD2. The CDR3 spans 15 residues. Per germline, CDR1 SGHTA and CDR2 FQGNSA. With 3 bases clipped from V and 2 bases from J, the junction kept 4 bases outside the gene matches. As DNA, the CDR3 is TGTGCCAGCAGCTTTAGCGGGACCCACACAGATACGCAGTATTTT. It is translated as CASSFSGTHTDTQYF.

This clonotype was found many times. The V call is TRBV6-5, the J call TRBJ1-2; the D gene is possibly TRBD1 (6 bases). V was pared by 6 bases and J by 5 bases, with 25 bases between. This CDR3 has 17 amino acids. The germline V gene encodes CDR1 MNHEY and CDR2 SVGAGI. CDR3 nucleotide sequence: TGTGCCAGCAGCAAGATAATTCGTGTGGGGGGGCCATATGGCTACACCTTC. Translating it yields CASSKIIRVGGPYGYTF.

This clonotype was seen repeatedly, ten times or more. The chain's CDR3 is CSAPAYLTDTQYF. CDR3 DNA: TGCAGTGCCCCAGCGTACCTTACAGATACGCAGTATTTT. The rearrangement uses TRBV20-1 and TRBJ2-3; D is undetermined. Deletions cut 6 bases from V and 3 bases from J, with 13 bases between. Per germline, CDR1 DFQATT and CDR2 SNEGSKA (reference sequence). This CDR3 spans 13 amino acids.

V and J are TRBV11-3 and TRBJ1-1; D perhaps matches TRBD1 (5 bases). Per the germline V gene, CDR1 is SGHNT and CDR2 is YENEEA. The CDR3 consists of 15 residues. Trimming pared 1 base from V and 0 bases from J, leaving 9 bases between. DNA of the CDR3: TGTGCCAGCAGCTTAGGGGGGAGTTTGAACACTGAAGCTTTCTTT. This encodes CASSLGGSLNTEAFF.

This clonotype was counted at least ten times. The V gene is TRBV20-1, the J gene TRBJ2-2, with D unclear. The CDR3 totals 11 residues. V was trimmed by 7 bases and J by 5 bases, leaving 8 bases between them. Germline V gene sequence: CDR1 DFQATT, CDR2 SNEGSKA (reference sequence). CDR3 in amino acids: CSVEVTGELFF. CDR3 coding DNA: TGCAGTGTCGAGGTGACCGGGGAGCTGTTTTTT.